Described below is a single T cell receptor (beta chain) sequence and its context. Trimming left V 3 bases short and J 4 bases short, with 12 bases between. Germline V CDR1 and CDR2: GTSNPN, SVGIG (reference sequence). CDR3 length: 13 residues. In the study's own analysis: Estimated nucleated cell counts came from reference gene primer amplification. Repertoires were generated with immunoSEQ multiplex PCR, while TCRdb's copy carries only in-frame clones and drops some. That table gives V, J and clone size, and the DNA gave D and trimming. Of approximately 180,000 clones listed, around 84% are singletons. Clinical histories supplied by participants themselves formed the basis of cohort assignment. The sample is drawn from a study of blood T cell repertoires in COVID-19. Study-level information: Donors in the United States, Italy and Spain gave samples during acute or convalescent COVID-19.

Sequenced material: PBMCs or T cells enriched from blood (not recorded which). The chain joins TRBV30 to TRBJ1-2; possibly TRBD1 for D (5 bases). This sequence was found in a man aged 50-59 years who had recovered from COVID-19. CDR3 DNA: TGTGCCTGGAGGGGGCTGTGGGGCTATGGCTACACCTTC. This sequence encodes CAWRGLWGYGYTF.